This T cell receptor beta chain is from a study of early T cells in non-severe SARS-CoV-2 infection. Background on the study: Bulk RNA from unsorted whole blood was sequenced; chains were unpaired.

Individual cDNA molecules were tagged with unique molecular identifiers, the study reported. MiXCR, run by TCRdb on the 5' RACE reads, gives a single entry per CDR3 protein. The sample lists 55,000 to 65,000 distinct CDR3 sequences, approximately 10% occurring once. This clonotype showed up many times. What it recognizes is unknown. The length of the CDR3 is 11 residues. V was pared by 0 bases and J by 10 bases, with 6 bases between. Germline V CDR1 and CDR2: MNHEY, SVGAGI. General study findings and limits: VDJdb matches were skewed toward anti-spike CD8 T cell responses.

The material sequenced was whole blood. The chain couples TRBV6-5 to TRBJ1-1, with D hard to call. This receptor was obtained from an adult who was a healthcare worker with PCR-confirmed SARS-CoV-2 infection or an uninfected control (not recorded which). This chain's CDR3 is CASSYSGGAFF. The CDR3 DNA sequence: TGTGCCAGCAGTTACTCCGGCGGAGCTTTCTTT.